One and the same sample provided the 19 T cell receptor beta chains below, sequenced in a study of Graves' ophthalmopathy and Graves' hyperthyroidism. Amplification of TCR beta CDR3 regions used RNA transcripts. HTBI-primed RT-PCR formed the first round, and a multiplex PCR formed the second. TCRdb ran MiXCR on the multiplex PCR reads and lists one entry per CDR3 protein. The sample consists of some 520,000 distinct CDR3 sequences, roughly an eighth of them appearing once. The sequencing input was blood. These receptors came from a woman aged 30 to 39 with Graves' ophthalmopathy.

This clonotype has only one observation. The V gene is TRBV29-1, the J gene TRBJ2-7; 14 bases align to TRBD2. Germline V gene lookup returns CDR1 SQVTM and CDR2 ANQGSEA. J lost 2 bases, V lost 7 bases, and 13 bases had no gene match. The CDR3 has 17 amino acids. The CDR3 DNA reads TGCAGCGGGATCAGGGGACTAGCGGGAGTCGCCACCTACGAGCAGTACTTC. This gives the protein CSGIRGLAGVATYEQYF.

This clonotype has ten or more counts. The chain employs TRBV11-2 and TRBJ1-1; the match to TRBD1 covers 9 bases. Germline-derived CDR1 and CDR2 are SGHAT and FQNNGV. The ends lost 4 bases at V and 0 bases at J; junction bases unmatched: 3. The CDR3 length is 15 residues. CDR3 amino acids: CASSWRDRVNTEAFF. CDR3 coding DNA: TGTGCCAGCAGCTGGAGGGACAGGGTGAACACTGAAGCTTTCTTT.

This clonotype appeared many times. Its ends do not fully match the called genes, so a read error is possible. The chain links TRBV10-3 to TRBJ2-7; 8 bases match TRBD1. Germline CDR1 reads ENHRY; CDR2 reads SYGVKD. The CDR3 length is 14 residues. CDR3 sequence reads: CATSSGQGRYVQYF. CDR3 coding DNA: TGTGCCACCTCCTCCGGACAGGGCCGTTACGTGCAGTACTTC.

This clonotype was picked up a small number of times. The chain is built from TRBV2 and TRBJ2-5; no firm D call. CDR1 and CDR2 (germline): SNHLY, FYNNEI. The V gene lost 3 bases and the J gene lost 4 bases, with 9 bases spanning the gap. The CDR3 runs to 13 residues. Here the CDR3 reads CASSEARSETQYF. The CDR3 bases are TGTGCCAGCAGTGAGGCGAGGTCAGAGACCCAGTACTTC.

This clonotype was counted at least ten times. The CDR3 loop is CASSFRDNQAKNIQYF. Here the CDR3 DNA reads TGTGCCAGCAGCTTCCGGGACAACCAAGCCAAAAACATTCAGTACTTC. The chain links TRBV5-6 to TRBJ2-4; a possible D gene is TRBD1 (6 bases). V lost 2 bases and J 0 bases, leaving 12 bases between the germline ends. This CDR3 is 16 amino acids long. Germline V gene sequence: CDR1 SGHDT, CDR2 YYEEEE.

In this sample, this clonotype turned up a few times. The chain recombines TRBV4-1 with TRBJ1-5, with D possibly being TRBD1 (6 bases). The CDR3 runs 16 residues. Per the germline V gene, CDR1 is MGHRA and CDR2 is YSYEKL. V was pared by 2 bases and J by 6 bases, with 17 bases between. CDR3: CASSQYPGQGFQPQHF. The CDR3 region has the DNA TGCGCCAGCAGCCAATACCCGGGGCAGGGGTTTCAGCCCCAGCATTTT.

In its sample, this clonotype was seen many times. This chain uses TRBV6-1 with TRBJ2-2; 11 bases map to TRBD1. J lost 3 bases, V lost 6 bases, and 6 bases had no gene match. CDR1 and CDR2 from the germline V gene are MNHNS and SASEGT. The CDR3 totals 16 residues. CDR3 DNA sequence: TGTGCCAGCAGGAGCTGGGACAGGGGGGACACCGGGGAGCTGTTTTTT. It translates to CASRSWDRGDTGELFF.

This clonotype showed up many times. The chain has TRBV12-3 or TRBV12-4 and TRBJ2-5; 15 bases line up with TRBD2. CDR3 length equals 15 residues. Trimming at V came to 7 bases and at J to 4 bases, leaving 4 bases not matched to a gene. CDR3 sequence (DNA): TGTGCCAGCACTCGGACTAGCGGGGGGGGAGAGACCCAGTACTTC. Residues: CASTRTSGGGETQYF.

This clonotype has only a few counts. V and J are TRBV13 and TRBJ2-5; 7 nucleotides line up with TRBD1. Trimming cost V 2 bases and J 1 base; bases outside gene matches: 7. The length of the CDR3 is 16 residues. Germline V gene lookup returns CDR1 PRHDT and CDR2 FYEKMQ (reference sequence). CDR3 coding DNA: TGTGCCAGCAGCTTAAGGACAGGTGGACTCCAAGAGACCCAGTACTTC. It codes for CASSLRTGGLQETQYF.

This clonotype was counted ten times or more. The V gene is TRBV3-1, the J gene TRBJ1-1, with D maybe TRBD1 (6 bases). Trimming removed 0 bases at V and 3 bases at J, with 11 bases between. The CDR3 is 15 residues long. From germline, CDR1 is LGHDT and CDR2 YNNKEL (reference sequence). In DNA form, the CDR3 reads TGTGCCAGCAGCCAAGATTTGAGGGGGGACACTGAAGCTTTCTTT. Residues: CASSQDLRGDTEAFF.

This clonotype was found many times. This chain joins TRBV27 and TRBJ1-6, with D possibly being TRBD1 (5 bases). The germline CDR1 and CDR2 sequences are MNHEY and SMNVEV (reference sequence). There are 14 residues in the CDR3. The V end was cut by 3 bases, the J end by 8 bases, with 11 bases between. For the CDR3, the DNA is TGTGCCAGCAGTTTGCAGGGTGGGGATTCACCCCTCCACTTT. Amino acids: CASSLQGGDSPLHF.

This clonotype showed up many times. The chain carries TRBV30 and TRBJ2-7; TRBD1 is a possible D gene (5 bases). Germline V CDR1 and CDR2: GTSNPN, SVGIG (reference sequence). The CDR3 consists of 12 residues. V gave up 7 bases and J gave up 3 bases, with 13 bases separating them. CDR3 region: CALARRGYEQYF. CDR3 DNA: TGTGCCTTGGCCCGAAGGGGCTACGAGCAGTACTTC.

The J gene is TRBJ1-2, the V gene TRBV7-2; no reliable D call. This CDR3 is built from 9 residues. The V gene lost 8 bases and the J gene lost 5 bases, with 3 bases spanning the gap. CDR1 and CDR2 from the germline V gene are SGHTA and FQGNSA. The chain's CDR3 is CASPYGYTF. The CDR3 nucleotides read TGTGCCAGCCCGTATGGCTACACCTTC. Filled out from reference TRBV7-2 and TRBJ1-2, the complete variable domain reads GAGVSQSPSNKVTEKGKDVELRCDPISGHTALYWYRQSLGQGLEFLIYFQGNSAPDKSGLPSDRFSAERTGGSVSTLTIQRTQQEDSAVYLCASPYGYTFGSGTRLTVV.

This clonotype has ten or more counts. The chain recombines TRBV28 with TRBJ1-2; possible D gene TRBD1, 5 bases. Germline values: CDR1 MDHEN, CDR2 SYDVKM. This CDR3 contains 13 residues. The germline V and J ends were trimmed by 6 bases and 11 bases, with 19 bases remaining between them. The CDR3 region has the DNA TGTGCCAGCAGGCCGGGACTCTGGAGCGGGTACACCTTC. Translation gives CASRPGLWSGYTF.

This clonotype was detected ten times or more. V usage is TRBV27 and J usage is TRBJ2-7, with TRBD2 matching over 7 bases. V shed 1 base, J shed 5 bases, and the junction held 5 bases outside the gene matches. The CDR3 runs 14 residues. CDR1 is MNHEY and CDR2 is SMNVEV in the germline V gene (reference sequence). The CDR3 is CASSLYAGTNEQYF. CDR3 bases: TGTGCCAGCAGTTTATATGCGGGGACTAACGAGCAGTACTTC.

This clonotype showed up many times. The CDR3 region has the DNA TGTGCCAGCAGTCAACTAGCGGGGGTCCCCCAAGAGACCCAGTACTTC. Amino acid sequence: CASSQLAGVPQETQYF. The rearrangement links TRBV6-1 to TRBJ2-5; 11 nucleotides align to TRBD2. From germline, CDR1 is MNHNS and CDR2 SASEGT. This CDR3 contains 16 residues. V lost 5 bases, J lost 1 base, and 6 bases stayed unmatched.

The table lists this clonotype with many counts. The rearrangement uses TRBV11-2 and TRBJ1-2; TRBD1 agrees at 7 bases. The junction had 5 bases not matched to a gene; V was cut back by 5 bases and J by 5 bases. CDR1 is SGHAT, CDR2 FQNNGV, per germline. The CDR3 has 13 amino acids. CDR3 nucleotide sequence: TGTGCCAGCAGCCCCCGACAGGGTTATGGCTACACCTTC. Its protein is CASSPRQGYGYTF.

This clonotype was picked up many times. This chain connects TRBV28 to TRBJ1-2, with TRBD1 identical over 11 bases. Trimming at V came to 4 bases and at J to 3 bases, leaving 4 bases not matched to a gene. The CDR3 runs 15 residues. Germline V gene sequence: CDR1 MDHEN, CDR2 SYDVKM. CDR3: CASSSRTGGYYGYTF. The CDR3 DNA sequence: TGTGCCAGCAGTTCTCGGACAGGGGGCTACTATGGCTACACCTTC.

This clonotype was recorded many times. The J gene is TRBJ2-7, the V gene TRBV20-1, with a tentative D call TRBD2 (6 bases). Germline V gene data show CDR1 as DFQATT and CDR2 as SNEGSKA (reference sequence). The CDR3 length is 13 residues. Deletions cut 3 bases from V and 2 bases from J, with 11 bases between. CDR3 DNA: TGCAGTGCTAGTCGGGACTTACCCTACGAGCAGTACTTC. Its protein is CSASRDLPYEQYF.